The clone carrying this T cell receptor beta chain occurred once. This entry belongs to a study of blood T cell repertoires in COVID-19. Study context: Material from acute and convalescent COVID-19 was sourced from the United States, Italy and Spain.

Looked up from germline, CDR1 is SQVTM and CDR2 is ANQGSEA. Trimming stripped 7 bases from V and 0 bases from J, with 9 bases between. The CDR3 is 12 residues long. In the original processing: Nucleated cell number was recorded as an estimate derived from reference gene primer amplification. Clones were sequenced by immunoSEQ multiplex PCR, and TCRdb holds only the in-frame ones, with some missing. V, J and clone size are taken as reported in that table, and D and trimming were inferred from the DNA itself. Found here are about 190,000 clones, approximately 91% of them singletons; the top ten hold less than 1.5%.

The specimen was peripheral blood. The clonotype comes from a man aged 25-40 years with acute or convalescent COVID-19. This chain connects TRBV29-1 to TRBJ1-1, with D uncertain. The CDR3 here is CSAGNMNTEAFF. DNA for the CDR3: TGCAGCGCGGGGAACATGAACACTGAAGCTTTCTTT. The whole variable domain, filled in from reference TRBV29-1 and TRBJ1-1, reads SAVISQKPSRDICQRGTSLTIQCQVDSQVTMMFWYRQQPGQSLTLIATANQGSEATYESGFVIDKFPISRPNLTFSTLTVSNMSPEDSSIYLCSAGNMNTEAFFGQGTRLTVV.